Presented here are 13 T cell receptor beta chains from one specimen sequenced in a study of T cells in Graves' hyperthyroidism and ophthalmopathy. Amplified TCR beta CDR3 regions came from RNA transcripts. When the TCR CDR3 underwent first-round RT-PCR, the HTBI primer set was used. MiXCR, run by TCRdb on the multiplex PCR reads, gives a single entry per CDR3 protein. The repertoire includes fewer than 350,000 distinct CDR3 sequences, about 14% of them detected once, and roughly 8% sits in the top ten. Input material: blood. The origin of the receptors is a woman aged 30 to 39 with Graves' hyperthyroidism that later progressed to Graves' ophthalmopathy.

V and J are TRBV6-5 and TRBJ1-4; D is perhaps TRBD1 (5 bases). The CDR3 consists of 16 residues. From germline, CDR1 is MNHEY and CDR2 SVGAGI. V was cut by 3 bases and J by 3 bases, with 14 bases left in between. CDR3 sequence (DNA): TGTGCCAGCAGTTATCTTCGGGGGACCCCTAATGAAAAACTGTTTTTT. This gives the protein CASSYLRGTPNEKLFF.

This CDR3 reads CASSPPSGGGEAFF. The CDR3 DNA is TGTGCCAGCAGCCCACCCAGCGGGGGGGGTGAAGCTTTCTTT. This chain uses TRBV11-2 with TRBJ1-1; the D gene is possibly TRBD1 (5 bases). CDR3 length: 14 amino acids. Looked up from germline, CDR1 is SGHAT and CDR2 is FQNNGV. V lost 5 bases to trimming and J lost 7 bases, with 17 bases between them.

J is TRBJ1-1 and V is TRBV20-1; D gene uncertain. The V gene's germline CDR1 is DFQATT and CDR2 SNEGSKA (reference sequence). Trimming shortened V by 2 bases and J by 0 bases, and 10 bases separated the two germline ends. This CDR3 has 14 residues. The CDR3 loop is CSARIGEMNTEAFF. DNA of the CDR3: TGCAGTGCTAGAATCGGGGAGATGAACACTGAAGCTTTCTTT.

This clonotype has a count of ten or more. For the CDR3, the DNA is TGTGCCAGCAGTTTCTACCCCCAGGGTAGCTCCTACGAGCAGTACTTC. This encodes CASSFYPQGSSYEQYF. V and J are TRBV28 and TRBJ2-7; a possible D gene is TRBD1 (5 bases). CDR1 is MDHEN, CDR2 SYDVKM, per germline. The CDR3 consists of 16 residues. The V gene lost 3 bases and the J gene lost 0 bases, with 15 bases spanning the gap.

The count of this clonotype is one. The J gene is TRBJ2-2, the V gene TRBV7-3, with a tentative D call TRBD2 (5 bases). There are 13 residues in the CDR3. Trimming removed 5 bases from V and 3 bases from J, with 7 bases in between. Germline CDR1 SGHTA, CDR2 FQGTGA. CDR3 sequence: CASSNGDTGELFF. CDR3 coding DNA: TGTGCCAGCAGCAACGGGGACACCGGGGAGCTGTTTTTT.

This clonotype occurred a few times. With a much larger clone just one base away, this may be a read error. The rearrangement uses TRBV27 and TRBJ2-3; D perhaps matches TRBD1 (5 bases). TRBJ1-5 explains the end of the DNA better; the J call may be wrong. This CDR3 comprises 15 residues. The germline V gene encodes CDR1 MNHEY and CDR2 SMNVEV (reference sequence). This CDR3 is CASSFGSGATDTQHF. For the CDR3, the DNA is TGTGCCAGCAGTTTCGGGAGCGGGGCTACAGATACGCAGCATTTT.

This clonotype came up a few times. J is TRBJ1-2 and V is TRBV5-4; D perhaps matches TRBD1 (6 bases). This CDR3 has 14 amino acids. Germline V gene data show CDR1 as SGHNT and CDR2 as YYREEE (reference sequence). V was trimmed by 2 bases and J by 2 bases, leaving 10 bases between them. The CDR3, as DNA: TGTGCCAGCAGCTTTATTCAGGGGAACTATGGCTACACCTTC. Encoded protein: CASSFIQGNYGYTF.

This clonotype showed up many times. The rearrangement links TRBV12-3 or TRBV12-4 to TRBJ1-2; 8 nucleotides align to TRBD1. Trimming at V came to 3 bases and at J to 3 bases, leaving 3 bases not matched to a gene. The CDR3 runs to 14 residues. Here the CDR3 reads CASSLDRDDYGYTF. The CDR3 nucleotides are TGTGCCAGCAGTTTGGACAGGGACGACTATGGCTACACCTTC.

This clonotype was detected ten times or more. The rearrangement joins TRBV10-3 to TRBJ1-1, with D possibly matching TRBD1 (5 bases). There are 14 residues in the CDR3. The V end was cut by 4 bases, the J end by 1 base, with 10 bases between. Germline V gene data show CDR1 as ENHRY and CDR2 as SYGVKD. DNA of the CDR3: TGTGCCATCAGTGGTGAGGGGAGGAACACTGAAGCTTTCTTT. This sequence encodes CAISGEGRNTEAFF.

Only a few counts were recorded for this clonotype. The J gene is TRBJ2-1, the V gene TRBV7-6; 11 bases are a match to TRBD2. Germline lookup yields CDR1 SGHVS and CDR2 FNYEAQ. The V and J ends lost 3 bases and 7 bases, in that order; junction bases with no gene match: 5. This CDR3 region has 15 residues. The CDR3 bases are TGTGCCAGCAGCTTTCTTACTAGCGGGAGTAATGAGCAGTTCTTC. Amino acids: CASSFLTSGSNEQFF. The variable domain in full, with the rest retrieved from reference TRBV7-6 and TRBJ2-1, is GAGVSQSPRYKVTKRGQDVALRCDPISGHVSLYWYRQALGQGPEFLTYFNYEAQQDKSGLPNDRFSAERPEGSISTLTIQRTEQRDSAMYRCASSFLTSGSNEQFFGPGTRLTVL.

The V and J genes are TRBV11-3 and TRBJ2-7; 10 bases agree with TRBD2. The CDR3 runs 16 residues. CDR1 is SGHNT, CDR2 YENEEA, per germline. The trim removed 1 base at V and 2 bases at J, leaving 5 bases unmatched. The CDR3 here is CASSLGEREGPYEQYF. CDR3 DNA sequence: TGTGCCAGCAGCTTAGGAGAGCGGGAGGGCCCCTACGAGCAGTACTTC.

This clonotype was seen ten or more times. J is TRBJ1-5 and V is TRBV7-8; D may be TRBD1 (6 bases). The CDR3 has 15 residues. CDR1 SGHVS and CDR2 FQNEAQ come from the germline V gene. Trimming removed 5 bases at V and 6 bases at J, with 17 bases between. DNA of the CDR3: TGTGCCAGCAGCCGAGGTTCGTCAGGGGTTCAGCCCCAGCATTTT. Translated, it gives CASSRGSSGVQPQHF.

This clonotype was counted at least ten times. The V gene is TRBV28, the J gene TRBJ2-5; unclear D gene. CDR1 and CDR2 (germline): MDHEN, SYDVKM. The CDR3 has 13 amino acids. The V end lost 4 bases, the J end lost 0 bases, and 6 bases lay between the germline ends. The CDR3: CASSYGHQETQYF. The CDR3 DNA reads as TGTGCCAGCAGTTACGGACACCAAGAGACCCAGTACTTC.